Presented here are 2 T cell receptor beta chains from one specimen sequenced in a study of cytomegalovirus exposure and HLA in healthy donors. Both 60 Vbeta primers and 13 Jbeta primers went into the PCR. Measured with immunoSEQ multiplex PCR; TCRdb has only the in-frame clones, and not every one. The table lists 150,000 to 200,000 clones, about three quarters of them singletons. Sequenced material: PBMCs. Every receptor here comes from a woman aged 40-49 years in good health and CMV-seropositive.

The V and J genes are TRBV6-5 and TRBJ1-1, with 10 bases fitting TRBD1. CDR3 length: 16 amino acids. Germline V gives CDR1 MNHEY, CDR2 SVGAGI. With 4 bases clipped from V and 4 bases from J, the junction kept 9 bases outside the gene matches. CDR3 residues: CASSLAGTGVRTEAFF. The CDR3 bases are TGTGCCAGCAGTTTAGCCGGGACAGGGGTGCGCACTGAAGCTTTCTTT.

This clone appeared a single time. V and J are TRBV7-2 and TRBJ2-7; D call uncertain. Per the germline V gene, CDR1 is SGHTA and CDR2 is FQGNSA. V dropped 1 base and J dropped 6 bases, with 7 bases sitting between them. This CDR3 is built from 12 residues. DNA for the CDR3: TGTGCCAGCAGCTTAGTAAACATCGAGCAGTACTTC. Residues: CASSLVNIEQYF.